Following are 21 T cell receptor beta chains from one sample sequenced in a study of cytomegalovirus exposure and HLA in healthy donors. The PCR had 60 Vbeta and 13 Jbeta primers. Sequencing used immunoSEQ multiplex PCR; TCRdb keeps in-frame clones, though not all of them. The sample holds some 95,000 clones; around 80% are singletons and the top ten take 7.3%. The sequencing sample was made of PBMCs. These receptors came from a man in his thirties or forties in good health and CMV-seronegative.

This clone appeared a few times. V is TRBV5-3 and J is TRBJ2-1, with D possibly being TRBD2 (5 bases). TRBV5-3 counts as an open reading frame of uncertain function. This CDR3 is built from 17 residues. The ends were cut back, 0 bases at V and 1 base at J, with 14 bases in the middle. In nucleotides, the CDR3 is TGTGCCAGAAGCTTGGTAACGGGGATAGGGTCCTACAATGAGCAGTTCTTC. Its translation: CARSLVTGIGSYNEQFF.

The chain couples TRBV9 to TRBJ1-1, with 8 bases aligning to TRBD1. J lost 1 base, V lost 5 bases, and 4 bases had no gene match. Looked up from germline, CDR1 is SGDLS and CDR2 is YYNGEE. The CDR3 totals 14 residues. This chain's CDR3 is CASRLGQGNTEAFF. Written as DNA, the CDR3 is TGTGCCAGCAGATTAGGACAGGGGAACACTGAAGCTTTCTTT.

The count of this clone is one. The CDR3 DNA sequence: TGTGCCAGCAATCTAGCGGGGCGCGGGTACGAGCAGTACTTC. As protein: CASNLAGRGYEQYF. The chain employs TRBV7-8 and TRBJ2-7, with 9 positions matching TRBD2. Per the germline V gene, CDR1 is SGHVS and CDR2 is FQNEAQ. Losses at the gene ends were 7 bases for V and 4 bases for J; bases not matched to a gene: 8. CDR3 length: 14 amino acids.

This clone has only a few counts. V usage is TRBV7-8 and J usage is TRBJ2-7; 10 nucleotides match TRBD2. The CDR3 totals 21 residues. The germline V gene has CDR1 SGHVS and CDR2 FQNEAQ. Trimming took 0 bases from V and 2 from J; bases not matched to a gene: 19. CDR3 region: CASSLARVPGLAVTGTYEQYF. The CDR3 DNA sequence: TGTGCCAGCAGCTTAGCGCGGGTTCCCGGACTAGCGGTTACGGGCACCTACGAGCAGTACTTC.

This chain uses TRBV5-5 with TRBJ2-3, with D unresolved. Germline V gene data show CDR1 as SGHKS and CDR2 as YYEKEE (reference sequence). CDR3 length equals 14 residues. Trimming removed 2 bases at V and 2 bases at J, with 9 bases between. Here the CDR3 reads CASSLDTFTDTQYF. Written as DNA, the CDR3 is TGTGCCAGCAGCTTAGACACATTCACAGATACGCAGTATTTT.

The V gene is TRBV11-2, the J gene TRBJ1-2, with D unresolved. The V and J ends lost 0 bases and 7 bases respectively, with 12 bases between them. CDR1 and CDR2 from the germline V gene are SGHAT and FQNNGV. This CDR3 is 14 amino acids long. The CDR3: CASSLDHPAVGYTF. CDR3 coding DNA: TGTGCCAGCAGCTTAGATCACCCAGCGGTTGGCTACACCTTC.

The rearrangement links TRBV11-3 to TRBJ2-2, with 7 bases matching TRBD2. In germline, CDR1 is SGHNT, CDR2 YENEEA. The CDR3 is 15 residues long. V was pared by 1 base and J by 6 bases, with 5 bases of the junction left unmatched. The CDR3 loop reads CASSLGGREAGELFF. The CDR3 DNA sequence: TGTGCCAGCAGCTTAGGGGGCCGGGAGGCCGGGGAGCTGTTTTTT.

Regarding this clone: This sample includes further DNA sequences coding for the same CDR3. The rearrangement links TRBV10-2 to TRBJ1-3; TRBD1 agrees at 9 bases. The CDR3 runs 15 residues. Germline trimming cut 5 bases from V and 2 bases from J; bases unmatched to any gene: 4. Germline lookup yields CDR1 WSHSY and CDR2 SAAADI. The CDR3 is CASSSTGGTGNTIYF. The CDR3 DNA reads as TGCGCCAGCAGTTCGACAGGGGGAACTGGAAACACCATATATTTT.

The rearrangement uses TRBV7-8 and TRBJ1-5, with D tentatively TRBD1 (6 bases). Germline CDR1 reads SGHVS; CDR2 reads FQNEAQ. The V end was cut by 4 bases, the J end by 4 bases, with 11 bases between. The CDR3 sequence is 14 residues long. CDR3 sequence: CASSSDSTNQPQHF. DNA of the CDR3: TGTGCCAGCAGCTCGGACAGTACAAATCAGCCCCAGCATTTT.

This clone was counted a single time. This chain uses TRBV7-9 with TRBJ1-1; D not certain. The ends were cut back, 4 bases at V and 1 base at J, with 7 bases in the middle. The CDR3 extends over 13 amino acids. From germline, CDR1 is SEHNR and CDR2 FQNEAQ (reference sequence). The CDR3 spells CASSYAGNTEAFF. The CDR3 DNA sequence: TGTGCCAGCAGCTATGCCGGGAACACTGAAGCTTTCTTT.

The chain combines TRBV6-6 with TRBJ2-1; TRBD2 agrees at 8 bases. After removal of 2 bases from V and 7 bases from J, the junction contained 7 bases not matched to a gene. Germline loops: CDR1 MNHNY, CDR2 SVGAGI (reference sequence). This CDR3 comprises 15 residues. CDR3 in amino acids: CASSYSGGRENEQFF. The CDR3 region has the DNA TGTGCCAGCAGTTACAGCGGGGGCCGGGAGAATGAGCAGTTCTTC.

This sequence joins TRBV7-2 and TRBJ1-1; tentatively, D is TRBD1 (5 bases). From germline, CDR1 is SGHTA and CDR2 FQGNSA. The CDR3 loop spans 19 amino acids. The V gene lost 5 bases and the J gene lost 1 base, with 26 bases spanning the gap. As DNA, the CDR3 is TGTGCCAGCAGCCCATTCGAGCCGAGGTTTTTGGGGCGGAACACTGAAGCTTTCTTT. As protein: CASSPFEPRFLGRNTEAFF.

This clone was seen more than once but under ten times. CDR3 coding DNA: TGCGCCAGCAGCTTGTCCCGACAGGGGTCTGGAAACACCATATATTTT. It specifies CASSLSRQGSGNTIYF. This chain connects TRBV5-1 to TRBJ1-3, with 8 bases lining up with TRBD1. Germline V gene sequence: CDR1 SGHRS, CDR2 YFSETQ. The junction had 4 bases not matched to a gene; V was cut back by 1 base and J by 1 base. The CDR3 sequence is 16 residues long.

The DNA for the CDR3 is TGTGCCAGTAGTTCTCAAGAGACCCAGTACTTC. Protein product: CASSSQETQYF. The gene calls are TRBV19 and TRBJ2-5; D not certain. This CDR3 is 11 amino acids long. The germline gives CDR1 LNHDA, CDR2 SQIVND (reference sequence). Trimming took 5 bases from V and 2 from J, leaving 3 bases between them.

A few counts support this clone. The V call is TRBV30, the J call TRBJ2-5; D is unresolved. This CDR3 is built from 13 residues. The germline CDR1 and CDR2 sequences are GTSNPN and SVGIG (reference sequence). With 0 bases removed from V and 5 bases from J, the gap between germline ends came to 10 bases. The CDR3 DNA follows: TGTGCCTGGAGTGTAGGCATGAGGGAGACCCAGTACTTC. Translating gives CAWSVGMRETQYF.

The genes are TRBV5-4 and TRBJ2-3, with 15 bases identical to TRBD2. The germline V gene has CDR1 SGHNT and CDR2 YYREEE (reference sequence). The CDR3 has 16 amino acids. Trimming at V came to 0 bases and at J to 10 bases, leaving 6 bases not matched to a gene. The DNA of the CDR3 is TGTGCCAGCAGCTTGGAGGGACTAGCGGGGGGAGGGGCGCAGTATTTT. Its translation is CASSLEGLAGGGAQYF.

The V call is TRBV25-1, the J call TRBJ1-4; the D is unclear. Germline CDR1 MGHDK, CDR2 SYGVNS. The V gene lost 1 base and the J gene lost 7 bases, with 16 bases spanning the gap. The CDR3 extends over 16 amino acids. The CDR3 region has the DNA TGTGCCAGCAGTGAATCGAAGAGTGTGTTGAGTGAAAAACTGTTTTTT. Its translation: CASSESKSVLSEKLFF.

V usage is TRBV25-1 and J usage is TRBJ2-5, with 11 bases fitting TRBD1. The better agreement between TRBJ2-7 and the DNA end casts doubt on the J call. CDR1 is MGHDK and CDR2 is SYGVNS in the germline V gene. This CDR3 is 15 amino acids long. The CDR3 DNA is TGTGCCAGCAGCGGGGAGGGACAGGGGGCCTACGAGCAGTACTTC. This gives the protein CASSGEGQGAYEQYF.

This clone has more than one count but fewer than ten. The rearrangement joins TRBV11-2 to TRBJ2-7, with D maybe TRBD1 (5 bases). From germline, CDR1 is SGHAT and CDR2 FQNNGV. The V gene lost 4 bases and the J gene lost 3 bases, with 16 bases spanning the gap. The CDR3 runs 15 residues. CDR3 sequence: CASSSQAGDFYEQYF. In DNA, the CDR3 is TGTGCCAGCAGCTCACAGGCTGGGGATTTCTACGAGCAGTACTTC. The variable domain in full, with the rest retrieved from reference TRBV11-2 and TRBJ2-7, is EAGVAQSPRYKIIEKRQSVAFWCNPISGHATLYWYQQILGQGPKLLIQFQNNGVVDDSQLPKDRFSAERLKGVDSTLKIQPAKLEDSAVYLCASSSQAGDFYEQYFGPGTRLTVT.

The chain joins TRBV7-6 to TRBJ1-3, with a tentative D call TRBD1 (6 bases). Trimming left V 5 bases short and J 6 bases short, with 23 bases between. The germline gives CDR1 SGHVS, CDR2 FNYEAQ. This CDR3 has 17 amino acids. The CDR3 region has the DNA TGTGCCAGCAGCCAGCTAGGTGCCGGGACAAACGAAAACACCATATATTTT. Amino acid sequence: CASSQLGAGTNENTIYF.

CDR3 in amino acids: CAWSENRFLQETQYF. In nucleotides, the CDR3 is TGTGCCTGGAGTGAGAACAGGTTTCTACAAGAGACCCAGTACTTC. The chain carries TRBV30 and TRBJ2-5; the D gene is possibly TRBD1 (5 bases). Trimming took off 1 base at V and 2 bases at J, with 14 bases between the two ends. Germline V gene lookup returns CDR1 GTSNPN and CDR2 SVGIG (reference sequence). The CDR3 is 15 residues long.